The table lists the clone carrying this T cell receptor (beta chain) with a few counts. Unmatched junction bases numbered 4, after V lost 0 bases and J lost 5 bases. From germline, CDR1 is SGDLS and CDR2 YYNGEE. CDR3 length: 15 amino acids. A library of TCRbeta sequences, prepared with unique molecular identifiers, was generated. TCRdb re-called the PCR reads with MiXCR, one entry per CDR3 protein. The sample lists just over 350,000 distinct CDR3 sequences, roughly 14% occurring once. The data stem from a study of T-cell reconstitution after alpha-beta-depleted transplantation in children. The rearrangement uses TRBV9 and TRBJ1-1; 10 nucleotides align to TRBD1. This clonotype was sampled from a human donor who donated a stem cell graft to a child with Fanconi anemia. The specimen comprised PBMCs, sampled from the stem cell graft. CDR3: CASSVETGQGTEAFF. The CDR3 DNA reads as TGTGCCAGCAGCGTAGAAACGGGACAGGGGACTGAAGCTTTCTTT.